These 11 T cell receptor beta chains were sequenced from one sample in a study of cytomegalovirus exposure and HLA in healthy donors. Primers included in the PCR were 60 Vbeta and 13 Jbeta primers. TCRdb's copy holds only in-frame clones and misses some; the assay was immunoSEQ multiplex PCR. Of 140,000 to 150,000 clones listed, over 70% are singletons. The sample consisted of PBMCs. The receptors here all came from a woman in her thirties or forties in good health and CMV-seronegative.

This clone was seen a handful of times. The chain uses TRBV30 and TRBJ1-1; a possible D gene is TRBD1 (6 bases). The CDR3 loop spans 14 amino acids. The germline V and J ends were trimmed by 3 bases and 0 bases, with 11 bases remaining between them. Germline V gene sequence: CDR1 GTSNPN, CDR2 SVGIG (reference sequence). CDR3 sequence: CAWSLTGLNTEAFF. CDR3 nucleotide sequence: TGTGCCTGGAGCCTTACAGGGCTGAACACTGAAGCTTTCTTT.

J is TRBJ1-1 and V is TRBV5-1; D is unresolved. Trimming removed 5 bases at V and 6 bases at J, with 17 bases between. The germline gives CDR1 SGHRS, CDR2 YFSETQ. The CDR3 covers 14 residues. CDR3 sequence reads: CASRPPGSTPEAFF. CDR3 nucleotide sequence: TGCGCCAGCAGGCCCCCCGGGAGTACCCCTGAAGCTTTCTTT.

The J gene is TRBJ1-2, the V gene TRBV27; 8 positions agree with TRBD1. With 6 bases clipped from V and 5 bases from J, the junction kept 8 bases outside the gene matches. Germline assignment: CDR1 MNHEY and CDR2 SMNVEV (reference sequence). The CDR3 runs to 14 residues. In DNA form, the CDR3 reads TGTGCCAGCAGCTTGGATACAGGGGGGTATGGCTACACCTTC. Protein sequence: CASSLDTGGYGYTF.

The chain links TRBV11-2 to TRBJ1-2; D is unclear. CDR1 and CDR2 (germline): SGHAT, FQNNGV. This CDR3 region has 16 residues. V gave up 0 bases and J gave up 4 bases, with 15 bases separating them. In DNA form, the CDR3 reads TGTGCCAGCAGCTTAGATCACATTCTAGGAGGCTATGGCTACACCTTC. Its protein is CASSLDHILGGYGYTF.

CDR3 sequence: CSVGARNEQYF. The CDR3 DNA is TGCAGCGTTGGGGCCCGGAACGAGCAGTACTTC. The rearrangement joins TRBV29-1 to TRBJ2-7; D not certain. This CDR3 has 11 residues. The V end lost 4 bases, the J end lost 5 bases, and 9 bases lay between the germline ends. Germline V gene lookup returns CDR1 SQVTM and CDR2 ANQGSEA.

This clone was observed a single time. The chain uses TRBV6-5 and TRBJ1-1; maybe TRBD1 (5 bases). V was clipped by 6 bases and J by 9 bases, with 11 bases between them. There are 11 residues in the CDR3. Germline lookup yields CDR1 MNHEY and CDR2 SVGAGI. The CDR3 DNA reads as TGTGCCAGCAGCTCGGGGACTAAAGCTTTCTTT. This sequence encodes CASSSGTKAFF.

The V and J genes are TRBV11-3 and TRBJ2-1; D is possibly TRBD2 (6 bases). CDR1 is SGHNT, CDR2 YENEEA, per germline. Trimming removed 0 bases from V and 0 bases from J, with 15 bases in between. The CDR3 length is 18 residues. CDR3: CASSLDQGGTTSYNEQFF. In DNA form, the CDR3 reads TGTGCCAGCAGCTTAGATCAGGGCGGGACCACCTCCTACAATGAGCAGTTCTTC.

This chain connects TRBV28 to TRBJ1-2; 7 nucleotides match TRBD1. The CDR3 runs to 14 residues. Looked up from germline, CDR1 is MDHEN and CDR2 is SYDVKM. J gave up 4 bases and V 3 bases, and 5 bases lay outside the gene matches. CDR3 in amino acids: CASSFGQGVYGYTF. For the CDR3, the DNA is TGTGCCAGCAGTTTCGGTCAGGGGGTCTATGGCTACACCTTC.

This clone has only a few counts. The chain uses TRBV6-5 and TRBJ2-7, with 10 bases that match TRBD1. Per the germline V gene, CDR1 is MNHEY and CDR2 is SVGAGI. V dropped 6 bases and J dropped 3; count of bases not matched to a gene: 5. The CDR3 loop spans 14 amino acids. This CDR3 is CASRAGTGVYEQYF. The CDR3 DNA follows: TGTGCCAGCAGAGCCGGGACAGGGGTCTACGAGCAGTACTTC.

This clone was counted between two and nine times. The CDR3 DNA reads as TGTGCCAGCAGTGAAGGGTTCGGGATAGGACTGTTTTTT. Translating gives CASSEGFGIGLFF. The rearrangement links TRBV25-1 to TRBJ1-4; no definite D call. The CDR3 sequence is 13 residues long. V lost 2 bases and J 13 bases, leaving 14 bases between the germline ends. CDR1 MGHDK and CDR2 SYGVNS come from the germline V gene. Supplemented by reference TRBV25-1 and TRBJ1-4, the full variable domain reads EADIYQTPRYLVIGTGKKITLECSQTMGHDKMYWYQQDPGMELHLIHYSYGVNSTEKGDLSSESTVSRIRTEHFPLTLESARPSHTSQYLCASSEGFGIGLFFGSGTQLSVL.

The chain uses TRBV25-1 and TRBJ2-3; TRBD2 aligns across 9 bases. Germline trimming cut 6 bases from V and 4 bases from J; bases unmatched to any gene: 8. The CDR3 sequence is 15 residues long. CDR1 is MGHDK and CDR2 is SYGVNS in the germline V gene. The CDR3 sequence is CASSSVGGGADTQYF. The CDR3 DNA reads as TGTGCCAGCAGCTCTGTCGGCGGGGGGGCAGATACGCAGTATTTT.